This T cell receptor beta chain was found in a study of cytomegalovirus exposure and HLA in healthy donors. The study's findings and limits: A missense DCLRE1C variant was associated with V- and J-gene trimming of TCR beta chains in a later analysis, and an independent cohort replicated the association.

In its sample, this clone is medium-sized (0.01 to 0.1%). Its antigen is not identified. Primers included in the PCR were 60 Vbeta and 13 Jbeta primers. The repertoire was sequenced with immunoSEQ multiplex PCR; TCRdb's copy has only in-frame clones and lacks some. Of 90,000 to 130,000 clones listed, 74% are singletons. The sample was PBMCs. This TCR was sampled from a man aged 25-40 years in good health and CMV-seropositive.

This chain's CDR3 is CASSYSATDSAYEQYF. In DNA form, the CDR3 reads TGTGCCAGCAGTTACTCGGCAACCGACTCCGCCTACGAGCAGTACTTC. The genes are TRBV6-5 and TRBJ2-7; D gene ambiguous. CDR1 is MNHEY and CDR2 is SVGAGI in the germline V gene. This CDR3 has 16 amino acids. V was clipped by 0 bases and J by 2 bases, with 14 bases between them.